One sample yielded the 5 T cell receptor beta chains listed below, sequenced in a study of T cell responses to AZD1222 COVID-19 vaccine. TCRdb keeps only in-frame clones here, not all; method: immunoSEQ multiplex PCR. The table has around 120,000 clones, about 86% seen once; the top ten hold approximately 16%. Here the sequenced sample was peripheral blood, taken 28 days after the second AZD1222 dose. The receptors come from an adult who received the AZD1222 COVID-19 vaccine.

The chain recombines TRBV10-3 with TRBJ1-1; unclear D gene. V shed 2 bases and J shed 1 base, with 8 bases lying between them. Per germline, CDR1 ENHRY and CDR2 SYGVKD. The CDR3 has 14 residues. This CDR3 reads CAISETARNTEAFF. CDR3 DNA sequence: TGTGCCATCAGTGAGACAGCGCGGAACACTGAAGCTTTCTTT.

The rearrangement joins TRBV19 to TRBJ2-3; 13 bases match TRBD2. The CDR3 is made up of 16 amino acids. Germline lookup yields CDR1 LNHDA and CDR2 SQIVND (reference sequence). J gave up 2 bases and V 6 bases, and 5 bases lay outside the gene matches. The CDR3 DNA follows: TGTGCCAGTAGAGCACTAGCGGGAGGGTTCACAGATACGCAGTATTTT. It yields the protein CASRALAGGFTDTQYF. Looking up the rest from reference TRBV19 and TRBJ2-3 gives the full variable domain: DGGITQSPKYLFRKEGQNVTLSCEQNLNHDAMYWYRQDPGQGLRLIYYSQIVNDFQKGDIAEGYSVSREKKESFPLTVTSAQKNPTAFYLCASRALAGGFTDTQYFGPGTRLTVL.

About this clone itself: The same CDR3 also results from other DNA sequences found in this sample. The V gene is TRBV6-1, the J gene TRBJ2-3, with a weak D call TRBD1 (7 bases). CDR1 MNHNS and CDR2 SASEGT come from the germline V gene. The CDR3 has 16 residues. The V end was cut by 1 base, the J end by 2 bases, with 13 bases between. CDR3 region: CASSEEAGQITDTQYF. DNA for the CDR3: TGTGCCAGCAGTGAAGAGGCGGGACAGATCACAGATACGCAGTATTTT.

This sequence joins TRBV2 and TRBJ1-4; D is unresolved. V lost 3 bases and J 5 bases, leaving 16 bases between the germline ends. The CDR3 runs 16 residues. Looked up from germline, CDR1 is SNHLY and CDR2 is FYNNEI. The CDR3 region has the DNA TGTGCCAGCAGTGAGGCGGGCGCCAGGCGGAATGAAAAACTGTTTTTT. It codes for CASSEAGARRNEKLFF.

The chain employs TRBV19 and TRBJ2-3; unclear D gene. The CDR3 spans 12 residues. The germline CDR1 and CDR2 sequences are LNHDA and SQIVND (reference sequence). Between the trimmed V and J ends, which lost 5 bases and 2 bases, there was a span of 5 bases. CDR3 nucleotides: TGTGCCAGTAGTCAGTACACAGATACGCAGTATTTT. The encoded protein is CASSQYTDTQYF. The full variable domain, in which reference TRBV19 and TRBJ2-3 provide the parts outside the CDR3, is DGGITQSPKYLFRKEGQNVTLSCEQNLNHDAMYWYRQDPGQGLRLIYYSQIVNDFQKGDIAEGYSVSREKKESFPLTVTSAQKNPTAFYLCASSQYTDTQYFGPGTRLTVL.